This paragraph covers one T cell receptor beta chain sequence. Antigen: not known. Produced via immunoSEQ multiplex PCR; TCRdb's table is partial and in-frame only. The data contain under 15,000 clones, 80% of them singletons. The sample is drawn from a study of tumor-infiltrating lymphocytes in localized non-small cell lung cancer. Study observations and caveats: Immunotypes IM1 and IM2 had similar TCR-derived T-cell fractions.

The V end was cut by 5 bases, the J end by 0 bases, with 13 bases between. CDR1 and CDR2 (germline): SGHVS, FQNEAQ. The CDR3 is 15 amino acids. V usage is TRBV7-8 and J usage is TRBJ1-2; TRBD1 might be the D (5 bases). Input material: lung tumor tissue. The clonotype comes from a human donor with non-small cell lung cancer. The CDR3 loop reads CASSSPDRANYGYTF. The CDR3 DNA follows: TGTGCCAGCAGCAGTCCAGACAGAGCTAACTATGGCTACACCTTC.